This passage covers 30 T cell receptor beta chains from one sample sequenced in a study of T cell responses to AZD1222 COVID-19 vaccine. Data came from immunoSEQ multiplex PCR; TCRdb stores just in-frame clones and leaves some out. Of about 99,000 clones listed, over 70% are singletons. This specimen was peripheral blood, taken on day 0 of AZD1222 vaccination. The receptors originated from an adult in good health.

The V and J genes are TRBV6-2 or TRBV6-3 and TRBJ1-6; D is unresolved. Trimming shortened V by 2 bases and J by 10 bases, and 9 bases separated the two germline ends. The CDR3 sequence is 13 residues long. Germline V gives CDR1 MNHEY, CDR2 SVGEGT. CDR3 amino acids: CASSYREESPLHF. The CDR3 bases are TGTGCCAGCAGTTACAGGGAAGAATCACCCCTCCACTTT.

The chain employs TRBV3-1 (or the pseudogene TRBV3-2) and TRBJ1-6; possible D gene TRBD1, 5 bases. The CDR3 sequence is 14 residues long. CDR1 and CDR2 from the germline V gene are LGHDT and YNNKEL (reference sequence). V dropped 6 bases and J dropped 10 bases, with 16 bases sitting between them. The CDR3 loop reads CASSSTGARSPLHF. CDR3 in DNA: TGTGCCAGCAGTTCTACAGGAGCACGATCACCCCTCCACTTT.

The chain recombines TRBV10-3 with TRBJ2-5; no clear D gene. Germline V gene sequence: CDR1 ENHRY, CDR2 SYGVKD. This CDR3 comprises 14 residues. V was trimmed by 4 bases and J by 0 bases, leaving 9 bases between them. The CDR3 loop is CAISVYHDQETQYF. The CDR3, as DNA: TGTGCCATCAGTGTTTATCATGACCAAGAGACCCAGTACTTC.

This chain uses TRBV24-1 with TRBJ2-1, with D hard to call. Trimming pared 1 base from V and 5 bases from J, leaving 8 bases between. The V gene's germline CDR1 is KGHDR and CDR2 SFDVKD. The CDR3 is 14 amino acids. The CDR3 loop reads CATSDFNGDNEQFF. DNA for the CDR3: TGTGCCACCAGTGATTTTAACGGAGACAATGAGCAGTTCTTC.

In DNA form, the CDR3 reads TGTGCCAGCAGCTCTCGAGGGGACAGCATGAACACTGAAGCTTTCTTT. Translated: CASSSRGDSMNTEAFF. The rearrangement joins TRBV9 to TRBJ1-1; 7 positions agree with TRBD1. With 4 bases clipped from V and 0 bases from J, the junction kept 9 bases outside the gene matches. The CDR3 is made up of 16 amino acids. Looked up from germline, CDR1 is SGDLS and CDR2 is YYNGEE.

In this sample, this clone turned up a few times. The chain couples TRBV6-2 or TRBV6-3 to TRBJ2-7, with D unresolved. V lost 0 bases to trimming and J lost 6 bases, with 6 bases between them. The germline gives CDR1 MNHEY, CDR2 SVGEGT. This CDR3 spans 12 amino acids. Here the CDR3 reads CASSYSTSEQYF. CDR3 DNA: TGTGCCAGCAGTTACTCGACAAGCGAGCAGTACTTC.

The V gene is TRBV7-8, the J gene TRBJ2-3; maybe TRBD1 (6 bases). The CDR3 extends over 14 amino acids. The germline V gene has CDR1 SGHVS and CDR2 FQNEAQ. Trimming stripped 5 bases from V and 6 bases from J, with 15 bases between. The CDR3 is CASSRDRQGDTQYF. As DNA, the CDR3 is TGTGCCAGCAGCCGTGACAGGCAAGGGGATACGCAGTATTTT.

This chain uses TRBV6-5 with TRBJ2-2; the match to TRBD2 covers 14 bases. The germline V gene encodes CDR1 MNHEY and CDR2 SVGAGI. V trimming: 8 bases; J trimming: 7 bases; junction bases outside the gene matches: 6. The CDR3 has 15 amino acids. This chain's CDR3 is CASRGTSGGVGELFF. In DNA, the CDR3 is TGTGCCAGCCGCGGGACTAGCGGGGGTGTCGGGGAGCTGTTTTTT.

V usage is TRBV9 and J usage is TRBJ1-3; D gene ambiguous. CDR3 size: 16 residues. CDR1 is SGDLS, CDR2 YYNGEE, per germline. Trimming left V 4 bases short and J 0 bases short, with 14 bases between. CDR3 in DNA: TGTGCCAGCAGCCCCCAAGCCTCTATCTCTGGAAACACCATATATTTT. It encodes CASSPQASISGNTIYF.

This chain joins TRBV28 and TRBJ1-5, with D possibly matching TRBD1 (6 bases). There are 17 residues in the CDR3. V lost 4 bases and J 0 bases, leaving 16 bases between the germline ends. In germline, CDR1 is MDHEN, CDR2 SYDVKM. CDR3 residues: CASSSRGNLFSNQPQHF. Written as DNA, the CDR3 is TGTGCCAGCAGTTCCAGGGGAAACCTATTTAGCAATCAGCCCCAGCATTTT.

This chain joins TRBV5-1 and TRBJ1-6; D possibly corresponds to TRBD1 (5 bases). Trimming removed 4 bases at V and 9 bases at J, with 20 bases between. Germline V CDR1 and CDR2: SGHRS, YFSETQ. CDR3 length: 16 residues. In DNA, the CDR3 is TGCGCCAGCAGCCCCATTGCAGGGACGGGGAGTTCACCCCTCCACTTT. This sequence encodes CASSPIAGTGSSPLHF.

The chain carries TRBV11-2 and TRBJ2-2; D may be TRBD2 (5 bases). Germline values: CDR1 SGHAT, CDR2 FQNNGV. Deletions cut 3 bases from V and 5 bases from J, with 7 bases between. The CDR3 is 13 amino acids. CDR3 sequence: CASSLGVTGELFF. As DNA, the CDR3 is TGTGCCAGCAGCTTGGGAGTGACCGGGGAGCTGTTTTTT.

Details on this clone: The junction departs from the called germline gene at one end, perhaps through a read error. V gene TRBV29-1 combines with J gene TRBJ2-7; 9 bases match TRBD1. CDR3 length: 12 amino acids. Germline CDR1 and CDR2: SQVTM and ANQGSEA. The CDR3 coding sequence is TGCAGCGTTGAAGACCGAAACCGGGACAGGGCCTTC. Its translation: CSVEDRNRDRAF.

There are a few counts of this clone. The chain joins TRBV20-1 to TRBJ1-1; D not certain. Trimming removed 3 bases at V and 0 bases at J, with 8 bases between. Germline values: CDR1 DFQATT, CDR2 SNEGSKA (reference sequence). The CDR3 is 13 residues long. The chain's CDR3 is CSASFEMNTEAFF. In DNA form, the CDR3 reads TGCAGTGCTAGTTTCGAGATGAACACTGAAGCTTTCTTT.

Only one count was recorded for this clone. V gene TRBV10-3 combines with J gene TRBJ2-1, with TRBD1 matching 8 bases. Germline V gene data show CDR1 as ENHRY and CDR2 as SYGVKD. CDR3 length: 12 residues. With 7 bases clipped from V and 15 bases from J, the junction kept 11 bases outside the gene matches. In nucleotides, the CDR3 is TGTGCCATCATGGACAGGGAAGGTAGGGGGTTCTTC. It encodes CAIMDREGRGFF.

The chain carries TRBV6-5 and TRBJ1-2; D gene uncertain. This CDR3 spans 14 amino acids. Germline CDR1 and CDR2: MNHEY and SVGAGI. Trimming took 0 bases from V and 4 from J, leaving 9 bases between them. CDR3 DNA: TGTGCCAGCAGTTACTCTCCACAGATCTATGGCTACACCTTC. Encoded protein: CASSYSPQIYGYTF.

The sample holds a few counts of this clone. The rearrangement joins TRBV7-9 to TRBJ1-2, with a tentative D call TRBD1 (5 bases). Germline CDR1 and CDR2: SEHNR and FQNEAQ (reference sequence). This CDR3 contains 11 residues. The V end was cut by 10 bases, the J end by 8 bases, with 14 bases between. CDR3 in DNA: TGTGCCACCCTTACGGGGGGGGGCTACACCTTC. Translation: CATLTGGGYTF.

The chain links TRBV3-1 (or the pseudogene TRBV3-2) to TRBJ1-5, with 10 bases identical to TRBD1. The CDR3 loop spans 17 amino acids. The J segment lost 3 bases and the V segment lost 5 bases, leaving 10 bases of the junction unmatched. Germline values: CDR1 LGHDT, CDR2 YNNKEL (reference sequence). The CDR3 sequence: CASSSTGGHNYNQPQHF. The CDR3 DNA sequence: TGTGCCAGCAGCTCGACAGGGGGCCATAACTACAATCAGCCCCAGCATTTT.

This chain uses TRBV27 with TRBJ1-5; D call uncertain. V dropped 6 bases and J dropped 5 bases, with 11 bases sitting between them. CDR3 length equals 13 residues. In germline, CDR1 is MNHEY, CDR2 SMNVEV (reference sequence). The CDR3 nucleotides read TGTGCCAGCAGCCGAGAGACGTATCAGCCCCAGCATTTT. Amino acid sequence: CASSRETYQPQHF.

CDR3 sequence: CASSSRPTDTQYF. CDR3 nucleotides: TGTGCCAGCAGCTCCCGGCCCACAGATACGCAGTATTTT. The chain recombines TRBV3-1 (or the pseudogene TRBV3-2) with TRBJ2-3, with unresolved D. CDR1 and CDR2 from the germline V gene are LGHDT and YNNKEL (reference sequence). Deletions cut 5 bases from V and 2 bases from J, with 8 bases between. The CDR3 consists of 13 residues.

The chain couples TRBV9 to TRBJ1-5; no clear D gene. V lost 2 bases and J 7 bases, leaving 13 bases between the germline ends. The CDR3 extends over 14 amino acids. Looked up from germline, CDR1 is SGDLS and CDR2 is YYNGEE. In nucleotides, the CDR3 is TGTGCCAGCAGCGTTGCCGTGACGGGACAGCCCCAGCATTTT. Its protein is CASSVAVTGQPQHF.

The rearrangement links TRBV18 to TRBJ2-1, with TRBD2 as a possible D gene (5 bases). Trimming stripped 3 bases from V and 3 bases from J, with 15 bases between. CDR1 KGHSH and CDR2 LQKENI come from the germline V gene. CDR3 length: 16 residues. The CDR3 DNA reads as TGTGCCAGCTCACCCCGGTTCGGGGATGACTACAATGAGCAGTTCTTC. Translating gives CASSPRFGDDYNEQFF.

The V and J genes are TRBV6-5 and TRBJ1-2; D call uncertain. The CDR3 spans 13 residues. Germline CDR1 reads MNHEY; CDR2 reads SVGAGI. The germline V and J ends were trimmed by 2 bases and 1 base, with 5 bases remaining between them. The CDR3 DNA reads TGTGCCAGCAGTTACGACAATAACTATGGCTACACCTTC. Translating it yields CASSYDNNYGYTF.

This clone was seen once. This chain uses TRBV27 with TRBJ1-1, with D tentatively TRBD1 (6 bases). Per the germline V gene, CDR1 is MNHEY and CDR2 is SMNVEV (reference sequence). The CDR3 contains 15 residues. The ends were cut back, 6 bases at V and 2 bases at J, with 16 bases in the middle. CDR3 sequence reads: CASSPWGGANTEAFF. The DNA for the CDR3 is TGTGCCAGCAGCCCGTGGGGGGGGGCTAACACTGAAGCTTTCTTT.

The chain uses TRBV3-1 (or the pseudogene TRBV3-2) and TRBJ1-6, with D tentatively TRBD1 (6 bases). There are 15 residues in the CDR3. Germline CDR1 LGHDT, CDR2 YNNKEL (reference sequence). Between the trimmed V and J ends, which lost 2 bases and 10 bases, there was a span of 15 bases. CDR3 DNA sequence: TGTGCCAGCAGCCAATTTGCAGGGGAGGGATCACCCCTCCACTTT. It yields the protein CASSQFAGEGSPLHF.

Written as DNA, the CDR3 is TGTGCCAGTAGGCCTGGGACCGGACAGGGGGCAAACACCATATATTTT. Its protein product is CASRPGTGQGANTIYF. The chain recombines TRBV19 with TRBJ1-3; TRBD1 matches 11 bases. Per germline, CDR1 LNHDA and CDR2 SQIVND (reference sequence). The CDR3 runs 16 residues. Germline trimming cut 6 bases from V and 6 bases from J; bases unmatched to any gene: 10.

This chain uses TRBV19 with TRBJ2-7; 8 bases map to TRBD1. In germline, CDR1 is LNHDA, CDR2 SQIVND (reference sequence). The V segment lost 6 bases and the J segment 5 bases; nucleotides outside the gene matches: 9. This CDR3 contains 14 residues. CDR3 in amino acids: CASSKQGGQDEQYF. The CDR3 DNA follows: TGTGCCAGTAGCAAACAGGGGGGTCAAGACGAGCAGTACTTC.

The chain employs TRBV6-6 and TRBJ2-7, with TRBD1 matching 9 bases. The CDR3 runs to 15 residues. CDR1 is MNHNY and CDR2 is SVGAGI in the germline V gene (reference sequence). V lost 5 bases to trimming and J lost 5 bases; unmatched junction nucleotides: 10. In nucleotides, the CDR3 is TGTGCCAGCAGTAGTACCGGGACAGGGAGGAACGAGCAGTACTTC. This sequence encodes CASSSTGTGRNEQYF.

Comments on this clone: The junction departs from germline at one end; a sequencing error may be responsible. The rearrangement links TRBV5-1 to TRBJ2-7; 8 nucleotides line up with TRBD1. The CDR3 covers 13 residues. Germline values: CDR1 SGHRS, CDR2 YFSETQ. The CDR3 DNA sequence: TGCGCCGGCAGCCCGTGGGACAGGCCCGAGCAGTACTTC. It specifies CAGSPWDRPEQYF. The full variable domain, rest sourced from reference TRBV5-1 and TRBJ2-7, is KAGVTQTPRYLIKTRGQQVTLSCSPISGHRSVSWYQQTPGQGLQFLFEYFSETQRNKGNFPGRFSGRQFSNSRSEMNVSTLELGDSALYLCAGSPWDRPEQYFGPGTRLTVT.

The chain has TRBV6-5 and TRBJ1-5; D remains unclear. Germline loops: CDR1 MNHEY, CDR2 SVGAGI. V gave up 7 bases and J gave up 0 bases, with 7 bases separating them. The CDR3 totals 13 residues. For the CDR3, the DNA is TGTGCCAGCACCACCTATAGCAATCAGCCCCAGCATTTT. Its protein is CASTTYSNQPQHF.